Listed below are T cell receptor beta chains from one sample, sequenced in a study of blood T cell repertoires in COVID-19. Using immunoSEQ multiplex PCR, the repertoire was profiled, and TCRdb retains in-frame clones only, with some absent. This repertoire shows around 110,000 clones, 84% found once; its top ten account for approximately 4.1%. Material for sequencing was peripheral blood. The receptors here all came from a human donor in a cohort sampled during active COVID-19. Both conserved end residues are part of each CDR3. The D gene is left open where the match is weak. Clone size is not always given. Where it is, it says once, few, many or a class for expanded clones.

J: TRBJ2-6
V: TRBV9
D: TRBD1
size: .
CDR3: CASSPRDRSSGANVLTF
DNA: TGTGCCAGCAGCCCTAGGGACAGGTCATCTGGGGCCAACGTCCTGACTTTC

J: TRBJ2-3
V: TRBV7-3
D: TRBD1
size: few
CDR3: CASSLMTGATDTQYF
DNA: TGTGCCAGCAGCTTAATGACAGGGGCCACAGATACGCAGTATTTT

J: TRBJ2-2
V: TRBV9
D: .
size: few
CDR3: CASSVFERENTGELFF
DNA: TGTGCCAGCAGCGTTTTCGAACGGGAGAACACCGGGGAGCTGTTTTTT

J: TRBJ2-3
V: TRBV5-4
D: .
size: .
CDR3: CASSLATSGLATTDTQYF
DNA: TGTGCCAGCAGCTTGGCCACGAGTGGCCTAGCGACCACAGATACGCAGTATTTT

J: TRBJ1-5
V: TRBV18
D: TRBD1
size: .
CDR3: CASSRQTGEQQPQHF
DNA: TGTGCCAGCTCACGCCAGACAGGGGAGCAGCAGCCCCAGCATTTT

J: TRBJ2-1
V: TRBV6-2/TRBV6-3
D: .
size: once
CDR3: CASSYLTNSDEQFF
DNA: TGTGCCAGCAGTTACCTCACGAATTCGGATGAGCAGTTCTTC

J: TRBJ2-7
V: TRBV6-8
D: TRBD2
size: .
CDR3: CASSYGLVNDNYEQYF
DNA: TGTGCCAGCAGTTACGGACTAGTCAACGACAATTACGAGCAGTACTTC

J: TRBJ1-6
V: TRBV2
D: .
size: .
CDR3: CASSEERQNNSPLHF
DNA: TGTGCCAGCAGTGAGGAGCGCCAAAATAATTCACCCCTCCACTTT

J: TRBJ1-5
V: TRBV19
D: TRBD1
size: .
CDR3: CASRPGQAGYSNQPQHF
DNA: TGTGCCAGTAGGCCGGGACAGGCAGGATATAGCAATCAGCCCCAGCATTTT

J: TRBJ1-3
V: TRBV7-3
D: .
size: few
CDR3: CASSLGGNTIYF
DNA: TGTGCCAGCAGCTTAGGTGGCAACACCATATATTTT

J: TRBJ1-1
V: TRBV9
D: .
size: .
CDR3: CASRPHGQMNTEAFF
DNA: TGTGCCAGCAGACCCCATGGACAGATGAACACTGAAGCTTTCTTT

J: TRBJ1-4
V: TRBV9
D: TRBD1
size: .
CDR3: CASSIGQGETNEKLFF
DNA: TGTGCCAGCAGCATCGGACAGGGTGAGACTAATGAAAAACTGTTTTTT

J: TRBJ2-1
V: TRBV7-6
D: TRBD2
size: .
CDR3: CASSSLSGRSINEQFF
DNA: TGTGCCAGCAGCTCCCTTAGCGGGAGGTCGATCAATGAGCAGTTCTTC

J: TRBJ2-3
V: TRBV7-2
D: .
size: .
CDR3: CASSLVAGGTDTQYF
DNA: TGTGCCAGCAGCTTAGTCGCAGGGGGCACAGATACGCAGTATTTT

J: TRBJ2-3
V: TRBV7-3
D: .
size: .
CDR3: CASSLTGGGSADTQYF
DNA: TGTGCCAGCAGCTTAACGGGGGGCGGGAGCGCAGATACGCAGTATTTT

J: TRBJ2-3
V: TRBV4-1
D: .
size: .
CDR3: CASSEGSGPADTQYF
DNA: TGCGCCAGCAGCGAAGGTTCAGGGCCGGCAGATACGCAGTATTTT

J: TRBJ1-6
V: TRBV4-3
D: TRBD1
size: .
CDR3: CASSRGTGTDNSPLHF
DNA: TGCGCCAGCAGCCGAGGAACCGGGACAGATAATTCACCCCTCCACTTT

J: TRBJ1-4
V: TRBV19
D: TRBD1
size: .
CDR3: CASSLLRQGPNEKLFF
DNA: TGTGCCAGTAGTCTCCTACGACAGGGACCTAATGAAAAACTGTTTTTT

J: TRBJ1-3
V: TRBV18
D: .
size: .
CDR3: CASSPGQPGNTIYF
DNA: TGTGCCAGCTCACCAGGACAGCCTGGAAACACCATATATTTT

J: TRBJ2-7
V: TRBV5-4
D: .
size: .
CDR3: CASSLEAGPSYEQYF
DNA: TGTGCCAGCAGCTTGGAGGCGGGCCCCTCCTACGAGCAGTACTTC

J: TRBJ2-7
V: TRBV15
D: .
size: .
CDR3: CATSRLTQGYEQYF
DNA: TGTGCCACCAGCAGATTAACACAGGGTTACGAGCAGTACTTC

J: TRBJ1-3
V: TRBV7-2
D: .
size: .
CDR3: CASSFHSGNTIYF
DNA: TGTGCCAGCAGCTTCCACTCTGGAAACACCATATATTTT

J: TRBJ1-4
V: TRBV5-1
D: TRBD1
size: .
CDR3: CASSLGQGAANEKLFF
DNA: TGCGCCAGCAGCTTGGGCCAGGGGGCCGCTAATGAAAAACTGTTTTTT

J: TRBJ1-1
V: TRBV18
D: .
size: once
CDR3: CASSPPQGWSTEAFF
DNA: TGTGCCAGCTCACCACCCCAGGGCTGGAGCACTGAAGCTTTCTTT

J: TRBJ2-3
V: TRBV30
D: TRBD2
size: .
CDR3: CAWTRTSGISTDTQYF
DNA: TGTGCCTGGACTAGGACTAGCGGGATTAGCACAGATACGCAGTATTTT

J: TRBJ1-5
V: TRBV6-5
D: .
size: .
CDR3: CASSYSRGNQPQHF
DNA: TGTGCCAGCAGTTACTCGAGGGGGAATCAGCCCCAGCATTTT

J: TRBJ2-1
V: TRBV5-6
D: TRBD2
size: .
CDR3: CASSFLTSGIPLDEQFF
DNA: TGTGCCAGCAGCTTTTTAACTAGCGGGATCCCTTTAGATGAGCAGTTCTTC

J: TRBJ1-2
V: TRBV4-3
D: TRBD1
size: .
CDR3: CASSLSDRDYGYTF
DNA: TGCGCCAGCAGCCTATCTGACAGGGACTATGGCTACACCTTC

J: TRBJ2-1
V: TRBV18
D: TRBD1
size: .
CDR3: CASSPLQGSSYNEQFF
DNA: TGTGCCAGCTCACCTCTACAGGGGAGCTCCTACAATGAGCAGTTCTTC

J: TRBJ2-5
V: TRBV10-2
D: TRBD1
size: .
CDR3: CASEVGTGQTQYF
DNA: TGCGCCAGTGAGGTGGGGACAGGTCAGACCCAGTACTTC

J: TRBJ2-5
V: TRBV2
D: .
size: .
CDR3: CAIHRQTQETQYF
DNA: TGTGCCATCCATAGACAGACTCAAGAGACCCAGTACTTC

J: TRBJ2-1
V: TRBV7-2
D: .
size: .
CDR3: CASTNTALLNNEQFF
DNA: TGTGCCAGCACAAATACGGCGCTACTAAACAATGAGCAGTTCTTC

J: TRBJ2-3
V: TRBV7-6
D: TRBD1
size: .
CDR3: CASSLGRGKPDTQYF
DNA: TGTGCCAGCAGCTTGGGCAGGGGGAAACCAGATACGCAGTATTTT

J: TRBJ2-5
V: TRBV7-2
D: .
size: once
CDR3: CASSLGGSKETQYF
DNA: TGTGCCAGCAGCTTAGGCGGCTCCAAAGAGACCCAGTACTTC

J: TRBJ1-2
V: TRBV28
D: TRBD1
size: .
CDR3: CASSSGTGGLLHYGYTF
DNA: TGTGCCAGCAGCTCCGGGACAGGGGGCTTGTTACACTATGGCTACACCTTC

J: TRBJ1-4
V: TRBV4-1
D: TRBD1
size: .
CDR3: CASSQGYGTGGEKLFF
DNA: TGCGCCAGCAGCCAAGGGTACGGGACAGGGGGTGAAAAACTGTTTTTT

J: TRBJ2-1
V: TRBV30
D: TRBD1
size: .
CDR3: CAWSKGQGANEQFF
DNA: TGTGCCTGGAGTAAGGGACAGGGGGCGAATGAGCAGTTCTTC

J: TRBJ1-4
V: TRBV2
D: .
size: .
CDR3: CASTEVQFNEKLFF
DNA: TGTGCCAGCACTGAAGTGCAGTTTAATGAAAAACTGTTTTTT